Below, 18 T cell receptor beta chains from the same sample are listed, as sequenced in a study of control samples from healthy donors and cancer patients (dated by TCRdb to the early 2020s). The library relied on the immunoSEQ multiplex PCR assay. TCRdb took this table from immuneACCESS and kept in-frame rearrangements with V and J called. Such tables lack part of the clones; where checked against another copy, unresolved V genes explain under half of the gap, and the rest is unexplained. The sample contains 150,000 to 200,000 clones, around 90% of them found a single time. 1.3% to 1.5% of the sample is taken by the ten largest. Specimen: blood. The receptors derive from a woman in her forties or fifties in good health.

The chain uses TRBV12-3 or TRBV12-4 and TRBJ1-1, with 8 bases matching TRBD1. V lost 1 base and J lost 8; bases outside the gene matches: 3. The CDR3 extends over 13 amino acids. In DNA, the CDR3 is TGTGCCAGCAGTTTAGGACAGGGGCAGGAAGCTTTCTTT. Amino acid sequence: CASSLGQGQEAFF.

The chain links TRBV6-7 to TRBJ1-2; 7 bases agree with TRBD1. TRBV6-7 is assigned to the ORF class and has an uncertain function. V trimming: 5 bases; J trimming: 8 bases; junction bases outside the gene matches: 5. This CDR3 spans 12 amino acids. As DNA, the CDR3 is TGTGCCAGCAGTCCTACAGGGGCGGGCTACACCTTC. Its protein product is CASSPTGAGYTF.

Turning to this clone: At the DNA level, this CDR3 is encoded by other sequences in the same sample as well. The genes are TRBV28 and TRBJ1-5; perhaps TRBD1 as D (5 bases). Germline V lookup: CDR1 MDHEN, CDR2 SYDVKM. The CDR3 has 15 residues. Trimming stripped 2 bases from V and 7 bases from J, with 15 bases between. CDR3 in amino acids: CASSLKGRGGQPQHF. As DNA, the CDR3 is TGTGCCAGCAGTTTAAAGGGGCGTGGGGGGCAGCCCCAGCATTTT.

The rearrangement links TRBV5-6 to TRBJ2-2, with TRBD1 as a possible D gene (6 bases). Germline CDR1 and CDR2: SGHDT and YYEEEE. The germline V and J ends were trimmed by 1 base and 0 bases, with 13 bases remaining between them. This CDR3 is built from 17 residues. CDR3 loop: CASSLFGQTANTGELFF. The CDR3 region has the DNA TGTGCCAGCAGCTTGTTTGGACAGACTGCGAACACCGGGGAGCTGTTTTTT.

The DNA for the CDR3 is TGTGCCAGCAGTGGGGAGATGAACACTGAAGCTTTCTTT. This gives the protein CASSGEMNTEAFF. This chain connects TRBV2 to TRBJ1-1; D is undetermined. The CDR3 is made up of 13 amino acids. V gave up 4 bases and J gave up 0 bases, with 6 bases separating them. The V gene's germline CDR1 is SNHLY and CDR2 FYNNEI.

In its sample, this clone was seen a few times. The chain employs TRBV14 and TRBJ2-3; 7 bases line up with TRBD2. CDR3 size: 13 residues. Germline assignment: CDR1 SGHDN and CDR2 FVKESK. The ends lost 4 bases at V and 8 bases at J; junction bases unmatched: 6. The CDR3, as DNA: TGTGCCAGCAGCCTCTGGAGGGAGGGTACGCAGTATTTT. Encoded protein: CASSLWREGTQYF.

This chain links TRBV27 with TRBJ1-2; no clear D. This CDR3 is built from 14 residues. The germline CDR1 and CDR2 sequences are MNHEY and SMNVEV (reference sequence). Trimming took off 2 bases at V and 4 bases at J, with 11 bases between the two ends. This CDR3 reads CASSLKGVAYGYTF. In DNA form, the CDR3 reads TGTGCCAGCAGTTTAAAGGGAGTTGCCTATGGCTACACCTTC.

V is TRBV5-5 and J is TRBJ2-1, with unresolved D. The ends were cut back, 0 bases at V and 12 bases at J, with 10 bases in the middle. CDR3 length: 12 residues. In germline, CDR1 is SGHKS, CDR2 YYEKEE (reference sequence). DNA for the CDR3: TGTGCCAGCAGCTTGGTATGGGCAGGGCAGTTCTTC. This gives the protein CASSLVWAGQFF.

J is TRBJ1-6 and V is TRBV9; 10 nucleotides line up with TRBD1. Germline-derived CDR1 and CDR2 are SGDLS and YYNGEE. The J segment lost 8 bases and the V segment lost 4 bases, leaving 6 bases of the junction unmatched. The CDR3 covers 15 residues. In DNA form, the CDR3 reads TGTGCCAGCAGCCCAAGGGACAGGGGTTATTCACCCCTCCACTTT. Protein sequence: CASSPRDRGYSPLHF.

The chain is built from TRBV19 and TRBJ2-7; D remains unclear. CDR3 length: 14 residues. V gave up 3 bases and J gave up 0 bases, with 9 bases separating them. The germline V gene has CDR1 LNHDA and CDR2 SQIVND (reference sequence). The CDR3 DNA sequence: TGTGCCAGTAGTATGGACCCGAGCTCCTACGAGCAGTACTTC. Translating it yields CASSMDPSSYEQYF.

The CDR3: CASSPSQSTDTQYF. The CDR3 DNA reads as TGTGCCAGCTCACCAAGCCAGTCCACAGATACGCAGTATTTT. This chain uses TRBV18 with TRBJ2-3; D is undetermined. This CDR3 region has 14 residues. V lost 2 bases, J lost 2 bases, and 8 bases lay in between. CDR1 KGHSH and CDR2 LQKENI come from the germline V gene. The full variable domain, in which reference TRBV18 and TRBJ2-3 provide the parts outside the CDR3, is NAGVMQNPRHLVRRRGQEARLRCSPMKGHSHVYWYRQLPEEGLKFMVYLQKENIIDESGMPKERFSAEFPKEGPSILRIQQVVRGDSAAYFCASSPSQSTDTQYFGPGTRLTVL.

The chain couples TRBV9 to TRBJ1-6, with 8 bases aligning to TRBD1. Trimming at V came to 3 bases and at J to 6 bases, leaving 5 bases not matched to a gene. This CDR3 comprises 15 residues. The germline gives CDR1 SGDLS, CDR2 YYNGEE. The CDR3 reads CASSGQGTVNSPLHF. In nucleotides, the CDR3 is TGTGCCAGCAGCGGACAGGGGACCGTTAATTCACCCCTCCACTTT.

J is TRBJ1-2 and V is TRBV2; no definite D call. In germline, CDR1 is SNHLY, CDR2 FYNNEI. The ends were cut back, 1 base at V and 4 bases at J, with 13 bases in the middle. The CDR3 loop spans 15 amino acids. The CDR3, as DNA: TGTGCCAGCAGTGAAGGTAATCCAGCTGTCTATGGCTACACCTTC. Translating gives CASSEGNPAVYGYTF.

The chain couples TRBV6-1 to TRBJ1-1; D not resolved. V dropped 2 bases and J dropped 0 bases, with 7 bases sitting between them. CDR1 and CDR2 (germline): MNHNS, SASEGT. CDR3 length: 14 amino acids. CDR3: CASSERRMNTEAFF. DNA of the CDR3: TGTGCCAGCAGTGAACGGAGGATGAACACTGAAGCTTTCTTT.

The chain couples TRBV7-9 to TRBJ1-6; D ambiguous. The CDR3 covers 14 residues. Germline CDR1 SEHNR, CDR2 FQNEAQ (reference sequence). V lost 1 base to trimming and J lost 9 bases, with 10 bases between them. CDR3 nucleotides: TGTGCCAGCAGCTTAGTACAGTCGCCTTCACCCCTCCACTTT. This codes for CASSLVQSPSPLHF.

The genes are TRBV7-2 and TRBJ1-2, with D perhaps matching TRBD1 (6 bases). V was clipped by 1 base and J by 0 bases, with 9 bases between them. Looked up from germline, CDR1 is SGHTA and CDR2 is FQGNSA. The CDR3 covers 15 residues. CDR3 in DNA: TGTGCCAGCAGCTTAGTGGGGGCCCCTAACTATGGCTACACCTTC. Translation gives CASSLVGAPNYGYTF.

The gene calls are TRBV5-1 and TRBJ2-3, with 9 nucleotides matching TRBD1. The V gene's germline CDR1 is SGHRS and CDR2 YFSETQ. V trimming: 1 base; J trimming: 2 bases; junction bases outside the gene matches: 2. This CDR3 contains 15 residues. CDR3 residues: CASSLWTGDTDTQYF. The DNA of the CDR3 is TGCGCCAGCAGCTTGTGGACAGGGGACACAGATACGCAGTATTTT.

The chain joins TRBV7-3 to TRBJ2-2, with D perhaps matching TRBD2 (7 bases). The V end was cut by 5 bases, the J end by 4 bases, with 17 bases between. The CDR3 is 16 amino acids. Germline CDR1 is SGHTA and CDR2 is FQGTGA. The CDR3 nucleotides are TGTGCCAGCAGCCTCCCCGGGGGCGGGAGCACCGGGGAGCTGTTTTTT. Residues: CASSLPGGGSTGELFF.